What follows describes a single T cell receptor beta chain. What it binds is not known. CDR3 size: 12 residues. Trimming cost V 7 bases and J 6 bases, with 12 bases left between them. The record originates from a study of T-cell memory formation after mild COVID-19. Findings and limits, study-wide: Day 37-peaking second-wave clones had unconfirmed SARS-CoV-2 specificity.

TCRdb fed the 5' RACE reads into MiXCR, producing one record per CDR3 protein. The profile shows 190,000 or so distinct CDR3 sequences, over 20% of them singletons. This TCR was sampled from an adult woman who had mild COVID-19 (a few samples of this study predate the infection). Cell type and time point are not known. Sequencing was done on a sample of PBMCs or a T cell subset sorted from them (not recorded which). The chain recombines TRBV12-3 or TRBV12-4 with TRBJ1-2; maybe TRBD1 (5 bases). The CDR3 bases are TGTGCCAGCACTCTTGGGGGGGATGGCTACACCTTC. Translation: CASTLGGDGYTF.